The rows below give T cell receptor beta chains drawn from one sample of a study of shared clonotypes between healthy human individuals. Repertoires were generated with immunoSEQ multiplex PCR, while TCRdb's copy carries only in-frame clones and drops some. The data hold hundreds of thousands of clones, with approximately 74% observed a single time. The source material was memory CD4+ T cells sorted from blood. The receptors shown here come from a woman in her thirties in good health. CDR3s include the opening cysteine and the closing phenylalanine or tryptophan. D genes are given only for firm matches. Clone size is stated in some rows and not others, as once, few, many or a class when expanded.

>TRBJ2-4|TRBV28|NA|NA
TGTGCCAGTCTTAGCTCTTTAGCCAAAAACATTCAGTACTTC
CASLSSLAKNIQYF
>TRBJ2-7|TRBV5-1|NA|NA
TGCGCCAGCAGCGATCGGACTGGGGGGTACTACGAGCAGTACTTC
CASSDRTGGYYEQYF
>TRBJ2-1|TRBV25-1|NA|NA
TGTGCCAGCAGTGAAATGGATGAGCAGTTCTTC
CASSEMDEQFF
>TRBJ2-2|TRBV10-1|NA|NA
TGCGCCAGCAGTAACAGGGAAGACGGGGAGCTGTTTTTT
CASSNREDGELFF
>TRBJ2-3|TRBV19|NA|TRBD1
TGTGCCAGTAGTAAAGGACAGGGGATAAGCACAGATACGCAGTATTTT
CASSKGQGISTDTQYF
>TRBJ2-7|TRBV27|NA|NA
TGTGCCAGCACCCTATCAGGGACAAACGAGCAGTACTTC
CASTLSGTNEQYF
>TRBJ2-7|TRBV18|NA|TRBD2
TGTGCCAGCTCACCGGGGCTAGCGGGAGGGCCGGGAAACTACGAGCAGTACTTC
CASSPGLAGGPGNYEQYF
>TRBJ2-4|TRBV6-1|NA|TRBD1
TGTGCCAGCAGTGAAGCGAAAGGGGGCTTCAAAAACATTCAGTACTTC
CASSEAKGGFKNIQYF
>TRBJ2-7|TRBV25-1|NA|NA
TGTGCCAGCAGTGAAAGTCTTAGGCAGGGGGGCGCCGAGCAGTACTTC
CASSESLRQGGAEQYF
>TRBJ2-7|TRBV7-9|NA|NA
TGTGCCAGCAGCTTGATTTTCGGTGAGCAGTACTTC
CASSLIFGEQYF
>TRBJ2-7|TRBV1|NA|NA
TGCACCAGCAGCCAAGAAGATATGTACGAGCAGTACTTC
CTSSQEDMYEQYF
>TRBJ1-5|TRBV4-1|NA|NA
TGCGCCAGCAGCCGAGGGGTAGATCAGCCCCAGCATTTT
CASSRGVDQPQHF
>TRBJ1-2|TRBV7-8|NA|NA
TGTGCCAGCAGCCCCCAGGGGATGAGTGGCTACACCTTC
CASSPQGMSGYTF
>TRBJ2-5|TRBV28|NA|NA
TGTGCCAGCAGTCCGGGATCCGGGGGAACCCAGTACTTC
CASSPGSGGTQYF
>TRBJ2-7|TRBV2|NA|TRBD2
TGTGCCAGCAGTGTATCGGGCGGGACTAGCTCTCCTGGGGAGCAGTACTTC
CASSVSGGTSSPGEQYF
>TRBJ2-4|TRBV29-1|many|NA
TGCAGCGTTGAATCCGGAACCCAAAACATTCAGTACTTC
CSVESGTQNIQYF
>TRBJ1-5|TRBV30|NA|NA
TGTGCCTGGAGTGTACTTTCAGGACAGAATCAGCCCCAGCATTTT
CAWSVLSGQNQPQHF
>TRBJ2-1|TRBV9|NA|TRBD2
TGTGCCAGCAGCGTAGGATCAGCGGGAGCCTACAATGAGCAGTTCTTC
CASSVGSAGAYNEQFF
>TRBJ2-5|TRBV30|NA|NA
TGTGCCTGGAGTGTAACTTTCGGGGTGGGAGAGACCCAGTACTTC
CAWSVTFGVGETQYF
>TRBJ2-3|TRBV5-1|NA|NA
TGCGCCAGCAGCTTGTTCTCAAGGGGCACAGATACGCAGTATTTT
CASSLFSRGTDTQYF
>TRBJ2-5|TRBV15|NA|TRBD2
TGTGCCACCAGCAGAGCACACAACGCCCTAGCGGGAGAGAAGACCCAGTACTTC
CATSRAHNALAGEKTQYF
>TRBJ2-2|TRBV5-1|many|TRBD2
TGCGCCAGCAGCTGGAGTAGCGGGAGTCCGAACACCGGGGAGCTGTTTTTT
CASSWSSGSPNTGELFF
>TRBJ2-5|TRBV10-2|few|TRBD1
TGCGCCAGCAGTGAGGAGGGACAGCAAGAGACCCAGTACTTC
CASSEEGQQETQYF
>TRBJ2-5|TRBV7-9|NA|TRBD1
TGTGCCAGCAGCGCCGACAGGGGCGAGACCCAGTACTTC
CASSADRGETQYF
>TRBJ2-7|TRBV6-1|once|TRBD2
TGTGCCAGCAGTGAAGCATTGCTAGCGGGGAAATACGAGCAGTACTTC
CASSEALLAGKYEQYF
>TRBJ2-7|TRBV28|NA|TRBD2
TGTGCCAGCAGTTTTTGGCGAGACGGGAGGGGCAACTACGAGCAGTACTTC
CASSFWRDGRGNYEQYF
>TRBJ2-2|TRBV29-1|NA|TRBD1
TGCAGCGTTCCGACGCTCAGGGGGAGCGGCACCGGGGAGCTGTTTTTT
CSVPTLRGSGTGELFF
>TRBJ1-5|TRBV29-1|NA|NA
TGCAGCGTTGGGGGGGAAGATCAGCCCCAGCATTTT
CSVGGEDQPQHF
>TRBJ1-1|TRBV7-6|NA|TRBD1
TGTGCCAGCAGCCCCTTACAGGGGGGGGACACTGAAGCTTTCTTT
CASSPLQGGDTEAFF
>TRBJ2-1|TRBV14|NA|TRBD2
TGTGCCAGCAGCCGAGCGGGAGCCTCCTACAATGAGCAGTTCTTC
CASSRAGASYNEQFF
>TRBJ2-1|TRBV5-4|NA|TRBD2
TGTGCCAGCACCGTCACCCTAGCGGGAGGGCTGTATGAGCAGTTCTTC
CASTVTLAGGLYEQFF
>TRBJ2-7|TRBV10-2|NA|TRBD2
TGCGCCAGCAGTCCAACCGGGGGGTCCTCCTACGAGCAGTACTTC
CASSPTGGSSYEQYF
>TRBJ2-1|TRBV19|NA|NA
TGTGCCAGTACCCGAGCGGGTGGATTTGTACATGAGCAGTTCTTC
CASTRAGGFVHEQFF
>TRBJ1-4|TRBV28|NA|NA
TGTGCCAGCAGCCCCGTACCCAATGAAAAACTGTTTTTT
CASSPVPNEKLFF
>TRBJ2-3|TRBV19|NA|NA
TGTGCCAGTAGTATAGCCTCGGCAGATACGCAGTATTTT
CASSIASADTQYF
>TRBJ2-6|TRBV5-1|NA|NA
TGCGCCAGCAGCTTGGGGGTCGGGGCCAACGTCCTGACTTTC
CASSLGVGANVLTF
>TRBJ1-4|TRBV14|NA|NA
TGTGCCAGCAGCCAAGGAATAGGTCGAAAACTGTTTTTT
CASSQGIGRKLFF
>TRBJ1-1|TRBV28|NA|TRBD1
TGTGCCAGCAACCCGACAGGGGCAGGGAACACTGAAGCTTTCTTT
CASNPTGAGNTEAFF
>TRBJ1-1|TRBV5-1|few|TRBD1
TGCGCCAGCAGCTTGGGCGACAGGGCAGGCACTGAAGCTTTCTTT
CASSLGDRAGTEAFF